A single sample gave rise to the 16 T cell receptor beta chains below, sequenced in a study of human T cells and chemical hapten exposure. As to time point: patch test 2, 6 weeks after DPC sensitization. Treatment defined: therapeutic diphenylcyclopropenone sensitization with weekly scalp DPC. TCRdb called the RACE reads again in MiXCR, with one record for every CDR3 protein. The sample has tens of thousands of distinct CDR3 sequences, roughly 11% seen once; the top ten hold 2.2%. Sequencing was performed on whole blood, taken in connection with sensitization to the hapten diphenylcyclopropenone (DPC). The receptor source for this set is a man aged 35-49 years with alopecia areata. Some clones in this sample may be carry-over from other donors' samples.

This clonotype was picked up a small number of times. The chain carries TRBV29-1 and TRBJ1-2, with TRBD1 matching over 7 bases. This CDR3 contains 12 residues. The germline V gene has CDR1 SQVTM and CDR2 ANQGSEA. Trimming at V came to 7 bases and at J to 8 bases, leaving 10 bases not matched to a gene. This CDR3 is CSDLTGIDGYTF. The CDR3 DNA sequence: TGCAGCGATCTGACAGGGATTGACGGCTACACCTTC.

The chain couples TRBV15 to TRBJ1-5; D uncertain. V lost 0 bases and J lost 0, with 9 bases in between. The CDR3 spans 16 residues. Germline V gives CDR1 LNHNV, CDR2 YYDKDF (reference sequence). The CDR3 loop reads CATSREGIDSNQPQHF. As DNA, the CDR3 is TGTGCCACCAGCAGAGAAGGGATTGATAGCAATCAGCCCCAGCATTTT.

This clonotype was observed a few times. The CDR3 coding sequence is TGTGCCAGCAGTCCTACCCCCCTAGCGTACTACGGTGAGCAGTTCTTC. It encodes CASSPTPLAYYGEQFF. The chain is built from TRBV6-4 and TRBJ2-1; possible D gene TRBD2, 6 bases. V lost 5 bases to trimming and J lost 9 bases, with 23 bases between them. Per the germline V gene, CDR1 is MRHNA and CDR2 is SNTAGT. The CDR3 has 16 residues.

This clonotype was seen ten or more times. The genes are TRBV12-3 or TRBV12-4 and TRBJ2-1; D gene uncertain. Trimming removed 6 bases from V and 7 bases from J, with 10 bases in between. This CDR3 spans 12 amino acids. The CDR3 protein is CASSLMGNEQFF. The CDR3 nucleotides are TGTGCCAGCAGCCTTATGGGGAATGAGCAGTTCTTC.

This clonotype came up many times. This rearrangement joins TRBV6-5 to TRBJ2-7; D is possibly TRBD1 or TRBD2 (6 bases each). Germline values: CDR1 MNHEY, CDR2 SVGAGI. The CDR3 is 12 residues long. V was shortened by 6 bases and J by 4 bases, with 10 bases between the two germline ends. The DNA for the CDR3 is TGTGCCAGCAGCGGGGGCATTTACGAGCAGTACTTC. Its protein is CASSGGIYEQYF.

This clonotype was recorded at least ten times. This chain connects TRBV4-2 to TRBJ2-4, with no clear D. This CDR3 has 13 amino acids. The germline V gene encodes CDR1 LGHNA and CDR2 YNFKEQ. Trimming removed 0 bases from V and 6 bases from J, with 6 bases in between. The CDR3 DNA reads as TGTGCCAGCAGCCAAGATACGTTAAACATTCAGTACTTC. Translating it yields CASSQDTLNIQYF.

This clonotype has more than one count but fewer than ten. At one end the junction does not follow the germline gene, possibly because of a read error. The gene calls are TRBV20-1 and TRBJ2-1, with 11 bases identical to TRBD2. The germline gives CDR1 DFQATT, CDR2 SNEGSKA (reference sequence). This CDR3 comprises 12 residues. The CDR3 DNA reads as TGCAGTACTAGCGGGAGTCGGAATGAGCAGTTCTTC. Its translation: CSTSGSRNEQFF.

The V call is TRBV6-2 or TRBV6-3, the J call TRBJ2-3; 9 positions agree with TRBD2. The CDR3 totals 14 residues. Trimming removed 5 bases from V and 3 bases from J; junction bases left unmatched: 3. Germline loops: CDR1 MNHEY, CDR2 SVGEGT. The chain's CDR3 is CASSDLAGTDTQYF. The CDR3 region has the DNA TGTGCCAGCAGTGATCTAGCGGGAACAGATACGCAGTATTTT.

This clonotype was observed many times. The chain employs TRBV5-8 and TRBJ1-2; D may be TRBD1 (5 bases). Per the germline V gene, CDR1 is SGHTS and CDR2 is YDEGEE. Trimming shortened V by 2 bases and J by 3 bases, and 11 bases separated the two germline ends. The CDR3 has 14 residues. This chain's CDR3 is CASSLNIGDYGYTF. CDR3 nucleotides: TGTGCCAGCAGCTTAAATATAGGGGACTATGGCTACACCTTC. Full variable domain (remainder filled in from reference TRBV5-8 and TRBJ1-2): EAGVTQSPTHLIKTRGQQATLRCSPISGHTSVYWYQQALGLGLQFLLWYDEGEERNRGNFPPRFSGRQFPNYSSELNVNALELEDSALYLCASSLNIGDYGYTFGSGTRLTVV.

This clonotype was recorded many times. CDR3 coding DNA: TGTGCCAGCAGTGGTTCCGGGACAGGGGCTCAGCCCCAGCATTTT. Protein: CASSGSGTGAQPQHF. The chain has TRBV28 and TRBJ1-5, with 10 bases fitting TRBD1. Germline V gene data show CDR1 as MDHEN and CDR2 as SYDVKM. The CDR3 totals 15 residues. The V segment lost 5 bases and the J segment 6 bases; nucleotides outside the gene matches: 7.

The chain is built from TRBV9 and TRBJ1-1, with 9 bases matching TRBD1. Germline loops: CDR1 SGDLS, CDR2 YYNGEE. V lost 3 bases, J lost 5 bases, and 8 bases stayed unmatched. The CDR3 runs 15 residues. CDR3 region: CASSEMTGGGTEAFF. The CDR3 coding sequence is TGTGCCAGCAGCGAAATGACAGGGGGAGGAACTGAAGCTTTCTTT.

The table lists this clonotype with many counts. The chain combines TRBV20-1 with TRBJ2-3; D is undetermined. This CDR3 spans 10 amino acids. The V and J ends lost 7 bases and 2 bases respectively, with 4 bases between them. CDR1 DFQATT and CDR2 SNEGSKA come from the germline V gene (reference sequence). The CDR3 here is CSVSTDTQYF. The CDR3 DNA sequence: TGCAGTGTCTCCACAGATACGCAGTATTTT.

Ten or more counts support this clonotype. The chain uses TRBV12-3 or TRBV12-4 and TRBJ1-3; D not resolved. This CDR3 is 15 amino acids long. Between the trimmed V and J ends, which lost 5 bases and 0 bases, there was a span of 11 bases. The CDR3 sequence is CASSPRRNSGNTIYF. In DNA form, the CDR3 reads TGTGCCAGCAGTCCCCGGCGCAACTCTGGAAACACCATATATTTT.

This clonotype appeared a few times. The chain joins TRBV6-5 to TRBJ2-6; D is possibly TRBD1 (6 bases). Trimming took off 2 bases at V and 4 bases at J, with 12 bases between the two ends. Germline CDR1 and CDR2: MNHEY and SVGAGI. The CDR3 consists of 16 residues. The CDR3 sequence is CASSYEGTGGANVLTF. The CDR3 coding sequence is TGTGCCAGCAGTTACGAGGGAACAGGGGGGGCCAACGTCCTGACTTTC.

This clonotype was detected many times. The rearrangement joins TRBV4-3 to TRBJ1-4; D is undetermined. Looked up from germline, CDR1 is LGHNA and CDR2 is YSLEER. V dropped 0 bases and J dropped 8 bases, with 7 bases sitting between them. The CDR3 has 13 amino acids. The CDR3 region has the DNA TGCGCCAGCAGCCAAGAGATACAGGAAAAACTGTTTTTT. Translation gives CASSQEIQEKLFF.

The table lists this clonotype with a few counts. The V call is TRBV20-1, the J call TRBJ2-3; D might be TRBD2 (6 bases). V was trimmed by 1 base and J by 1 base, leaving 12 bases between them. This CDR3 is 15 amino acids long. Germline V gene data show CDR1 as DFQATT and CDR2 as SNEGSKA (reference sequence). The CDR3 DNA reads TGCAGTGCTAGAGGAATAGCGGACGGCACAGATACGCAGTATTTT. Translated, it gives CSARGIADGTDTQYF.